A single sample is the source of the 15 T cell receptor beta chains below, sequenced in a study of blood T cell repertoires in COVID-19. Some clones are missing from TCRdb's copy, which holds only in-frame ones; the method was immunoSEQ multiplex PCR. The sample has about 250,000 clones, 80% to 85% seen once. The sample taken for sequencing was peripheral blood. These receptors were taken from a man aged 45-65 years with active or convalescent COVID-19.

The chain has TRBV5-1 and TRBJ2-2; possibly TRBD1 for D (5 bases). The CDR3 is made up of 17 amino acids. V was trimmed by 0 bases and J by 4 bases, leaving 16 bases between them. Germline values: CDR1 SGHRS, CDR2 YFSETQ. The CDR3 DNA reads TGCGCCAGCAGCTTGGAGTGGCAGGGTCGTAGCACCGGGGAGCTGTTTTTT. Its protein product is CASSLEWQGRSTGELFF.

The rearrangement joins TRBV15 to TRBJ1-3, with D perhaps matching TRBD1 (6 bases). The CDR3 is 15 residues long. Germline loops: CDR1 LNHNV, CDR2 YYDKDF (reference sequence). V lost 5 bases to trimming and J lost 3 bases, with 14 bases between them. The CDR3 coding sequence is TGTGCCACCAGCCAAGACAGGACTCTTGGAAACACCATATATTTT. This codes for CATSQDRTLGNTIYF.

V is TRBV25-1 and J is TRBJ1-5; D gene unclear. The V gene's germline CDR1 is MGHDK and CDR2 SYGVNS. V dropped 6 bases and J dropped 0 bases, with 3 bases sitting between them. The length of the CDR3 is 12 residues. This chain's CDR3 is CASSGSNQPQHF. The CDR3 bases are TGTGCCAGCAGCGGTAGCAATCAGCCCCAGCATTTT.

The chain uses TRBV6-6 and TRBJ2-3, with D possibly being TRBD2 (6 bases). Trimming took 4 bases from V and 5 from J, leaving 10 bases between them. CDR3 size: 13 residues. Germline loops: CDR1 MNHNY, CDR2 SVGAGI (reference sequence). Here the CDR3 reads CASSSLGRDTQYF. Written as DNA, the CDR3 is TGTGCCAGCAGTTCCCTCGGGAGAGATACGCAGTATTTT.

The J gene is TRBJ2-7, the V gene TRBV7-9; D is possibly TRBD2 (6 bases). This CDR3 is 18 amino acids long. The germline CDR1 and CDR2 sequences are SEHNR and FQNEAQ (reference sequence). Trimming left V 4 bases short and J 1 base short, with 23 bases between. The CDR3 DNA reads as TGTGCCAGCAGCTCCGGCCACGAGGGACTGAGGAAATCCTACGAGCAGTACTTC. Its protein is CASSSGHEGLRKSYEQYF.

This sequence joins TRBV30 and TRBJ1-5; TRBD1 aligns across 7 bases. This CDR3 has 15 amino acids. V trimming: 4 bases; J trimming: 5 bases; junction bases outside the gene matches: 11. Germline CDR1 GTSNPN, CDR2 SVGIG (reference sequence). The CDR3 nucleotides are TGTGCCTGGACCGCAGGGGCCAGGGGGGATCAGCCCCAGCATTTT. It codes for CAWTAGARGDQPQHF. Looking up the rest from reference TRBV30 and TRBJ1-5 gives the full variable domain: SQTIHQWPATLVQPVGSPLSLECTVEGTSNPNLYWYRQAAGRGLQLLFYSVGIGQISSEVPQNLSASRPQDRQFILSSKKLLLSDSGFYLCAWTAGARGDQPQHFGDGTRLSIL.

This chain links TRBV9 with TRBJ2-1; TRBD1 agrees at 9 bases. Germline trimming cut 4 bases from V and 5 bases from J; bases unmatched to any gene: 4. Germline values: CDR1 SGDLS, CDR2 YYNGEE. The CDR3 covers 14 residues. CDR3: CASSTQGAHNEQFF. CDR3 in DNA: TGTGCCAGCAGCACACAGGGGGCGCACAATGAGCAGTTCTTC. Together with reference TRBV9 and TRBJ2-1, the CDR3 gives the full variable domain: DSGVTQTPKHLITATGQRVTLRCSPRSGDLSVYWYQQSLDQGLQFLIQYYNGEERAKGNILERFSAQQFPDLHSELNLSSLELGDSALYFCASSTQGAHNEQFFGPGTRLTVL.

CDR3 sequence reads: CASSWQGAGGYTF. For the CDR3, the DNA is TGTGCCAGCAGCTGGCAGGGGGCTGGTGGCTACACCTTC. This chain joins TRBV11-3 and TRBJ1-2; 8 bases are a match to TRBD1. The CDR3 extends over 13 amino acids. Unmatched junction bases numbered 5, after V lost 4 bases and J lost 7 bases. CDR1 and CDR2 (germline): SGHNT, YENEEA.

V gene TRBV10-1 combines with J gene TRBJ2-7; TRBD1 is a possible D gene (6 bases). Between the trimmed V and J ends, which lost 5 bases and 0 bases, there was a span of 14 bases. The CDR3 sequence is 15 residues long. Germline V gives CDR1 WNHNN, CDR2 SYGVQD (reference sequence). As DNA, the CDR3 is TGCGCCAGCAGTCAAGGGACATCTCACTCCTACGAGCAGTACTTC. Encoded protein: CASSQGTSHSYEQYF.

The chain uses TRBV6-2 or TRBV6-3 and TRBJ2-7; perhaps TRBD1 as D (6 bases). Germline V gene sequence: CDR1 MNHEY, CDR2 SVGEGT. The CDR3 has 14 residues. Trimming cost V 6 bases and J 0 bases, with 12 bases left between them. The CDR3 DNA follows: TGTGCCAGCAGCCGTCCGACAGGCTCCTACGAGCAGTACTTC. Translated: CASSRPTGSYEQYF.

J is TRBJ1-1 and V is TRBV19; 9 bases are shared with TRBD1. This CDR3 spans 16 amino acids. Per the germline V gene, CDR1 is LNHDA and CDR2 is SQIVND (reference sequence). Losses at the gene ends were 5 bases for V and 0 bases for J; bases not matched to a gene: 7. The CDR3 loop is CASSADRGLMNTEAFF. The CDR3 DNA reads as TGTGCCAGTAGTGCGGACAGGGGACTCATGAACACTGAAGCTTTCTTT.

The chain uses TRBV2 and TRBJ2-7; TRBD2 matches at 15 bases. CDR3 size: 15 residues. The junction had 5 bases not matched to a gene; V was cut back by 5 bases and J by 6 bases. Germline lookup yields CDR1 SNHLY and CDR2 FYNNEI. The chain's CDR3 is CASSPRTSGGAEQYF. The CDR3 DNA follows: TGTGCCAGCAGTCCCCGGACTAGCGGGGGGGCCGAGCAGTACTTC.

The chain links TRBV12-3 or TRBV12-4 to TRBJ1-2; D remains unclear. Trimming shortened V by 8 bases and J by 6 bases, and 10 bases separated the two germline ends. The CDR3 runs to 11 residues. Written as DNA, the CDR3 is TGTGCCAGCTTGCGTGAGGATGGCTACACCTTC. It codes for CASLREDGYTF.

This sequence joins TRBV12-3 or TRBV12-4 and TRBJ1-2, with TRBD1 as a possible D gene (5 bases). This CDR3 region has 11 residues. V was cut by 6 bases and J by 7 bases, with 9 bases left in between. The chain's CDR3 is CASSPGFGYTF. The CDR3 nucleotides are TGTGCCAGCAGCCCAGGGTTTGGCTACACCTTC.

This clone was recorded only once. The CDR3 nucleotides are TGCAGCTTCTCCCTCATAGCGGGTCAAGAGACCCAGTACTTC. Protein sequence: CSFSLIAGQETQYF. The chain joins TRBV29-1 to TRBJ2-5, with 7 nucleotides matching TRBD2. The CDR3 totals 14 residues. V lost 8 bases, J lost 2 bases, and 11 bases stayed unmatched. Per germline, CDR1 SQVTM and CDR2 ANQGSEA.